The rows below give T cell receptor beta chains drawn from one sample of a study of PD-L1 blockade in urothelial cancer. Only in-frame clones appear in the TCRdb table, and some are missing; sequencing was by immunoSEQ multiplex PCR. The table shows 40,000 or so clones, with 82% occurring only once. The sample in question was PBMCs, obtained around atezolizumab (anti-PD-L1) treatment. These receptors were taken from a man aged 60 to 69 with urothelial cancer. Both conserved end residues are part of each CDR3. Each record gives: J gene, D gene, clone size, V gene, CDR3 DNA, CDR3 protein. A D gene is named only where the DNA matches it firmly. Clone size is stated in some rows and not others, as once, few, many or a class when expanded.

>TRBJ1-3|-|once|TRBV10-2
TGCGCCAGCAGTGACAGTTTCTCTGGAAACACCATATATTTT
CASSDSFSGNTIYF
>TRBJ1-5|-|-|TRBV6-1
TGTGCCAGCAGTGAACCGGGGGACCCTAGCAATCAGCCCCAGCATTTT
CASSEPGDPSNQPQHF
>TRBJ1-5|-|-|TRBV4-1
TGCGCCAGCAGCCAAGATCCGGGGGATGGACAGCCCCAGCATTTT
CASSQDPGDGQPQHF
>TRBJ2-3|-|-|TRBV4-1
TGCGCCAGCAGCCAAGTCCTCGGAGGGGGGGCAACAGATACGCAGTATTTT
CASSQVLGGGATDTQYF
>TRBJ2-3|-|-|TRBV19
TGTGCCAGTAGTATCGCAGGGGGGCTGTCAGATACGCAGTATTTT
CASSIAGGLSDTQYF
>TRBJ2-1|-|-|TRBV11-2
TGTGCCAGCAGCTGGATGGAGGAGCAGTTCTTC
CASSWMEEQFF
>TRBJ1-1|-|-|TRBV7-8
TGTGCCAGCAGCCCAATTCAGGGGAGGGGCACTGAAGCTTTCTTT
CASSPIQGRGTEAFF
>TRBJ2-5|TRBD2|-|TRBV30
TGTGCCTGGAGTACCGGACTAGCTTTGAAGACCCAGTACTTC
CAWSTGLALKTQYF
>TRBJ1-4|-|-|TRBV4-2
TGTGCCAGCAGCCAAGATCTACCCCGGGGTGATTGGGAAAAACTGTTTTTT
CASSQDLPRGDWEKLFF
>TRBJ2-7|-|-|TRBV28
TGTGCCAGCAGTGGAGGTGGGCAGGATTCCTACGAGCAGTACTTC
CASSGGGQDSYEQYF
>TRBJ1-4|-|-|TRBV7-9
TGTGCCAGCAGCGAGGCCGGGACTGCCGAAGAAAAACTGTTTTTT
CASSEAGTAEEKLFF
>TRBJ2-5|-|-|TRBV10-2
TGCGCCAGCAGTGACGGTGGGAGTCCCGAGACCCAGTACTTC
CASSDGGSPETQYF
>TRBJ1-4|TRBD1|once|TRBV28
TGTGCCAGCAGCCCTGGACAGGGGCTTAATGAAAAACTGTTTTTT
CASSPGQGLNEKLFF
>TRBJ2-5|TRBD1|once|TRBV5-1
TGCGCCAGCAGCTTAGGACAGGGAGAGACCCAGTACTTC
CASSLGQGETQYF
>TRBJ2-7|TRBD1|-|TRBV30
TGTGCCTGGAGCCCTTCCGGGACAGCCTACGAGCAGTACTTC
CAWSPSGTAYEQYF
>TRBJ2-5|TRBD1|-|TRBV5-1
TGCGCCAGCAGCGAGGCCGCAGGGGGCGCCTGGCAAGAGACCCAGTACTTC
CASSEAAGGAWQETQYF
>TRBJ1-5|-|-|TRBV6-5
TGTGCCAGCAGACAGTCCAGAAATCAGCCCCAGCATTTT
CASRQSRNQPQHF
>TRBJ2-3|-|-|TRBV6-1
TGTGCCAGCAGGGTGCGAGCGGCTTCAGATACGCAGTATTTT
CASRVRAASDTQYF
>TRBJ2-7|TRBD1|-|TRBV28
TGTGCCAGCAGCCCGACAGGGTCTTGGTCCTACGAGCAGTACTTC
CASSPTGSWSYEQYF
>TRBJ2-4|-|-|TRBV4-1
TGCGCCAGCAGCCAAGAAGGGGGTCCGAAGTACTTC
CASSQEGGPKYF
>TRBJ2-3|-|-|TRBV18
TGTGCCAGCTCACCGTCAACAGATACGCAGTATTTT
CASSPSTDTQYF
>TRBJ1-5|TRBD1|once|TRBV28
TGTGCCAGCTACCAGGGGGATCAGCCCCAGCATTTT
CASYQGDQPQHF
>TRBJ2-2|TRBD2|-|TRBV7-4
TGTGCCAGCAGCTTTCCGGGTGAGGAGCGGGGTCACGGGGAGCTGTTTTTT
CASSFPGEERGHGELFF
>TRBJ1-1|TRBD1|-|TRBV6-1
TGTGCCAGCAGTGACCCGGGACAGCCGAACACTGAAGCTTTCTTT
CASSDPGQPNTEAFF
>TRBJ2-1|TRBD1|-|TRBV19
TGTGCCAGTAGTACCGACAGGGGCAATGAGCAGTTCTTC
CASSTDRGNEQFF
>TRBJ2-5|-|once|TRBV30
TGTGCCTGGAGTAGGGGTGGGGGGTACCAAGAGACCCAGTACTTC
CAWSRGGGYQETQYF
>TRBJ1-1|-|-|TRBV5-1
TGCGCCAGCAGCTTGGAAAGAGGCTCTTATGAAGCTTTCTTT
CASSLERGSYEAFF
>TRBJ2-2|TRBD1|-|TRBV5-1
TGCGCCAGCAGCTTTGGTAACAGGGGCACCGGGGAGCTGTTTTTT
CASSFGNRGTGELFF
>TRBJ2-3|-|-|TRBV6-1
TGTGCCAGCAAAGCTCACAGAGGCACAGATACGCAGTATTTT
CASKAHRGTDTQYF
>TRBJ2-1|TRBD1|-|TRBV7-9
TGTGCCAGCAGCGCGACAGGGTTCTCCTACAATGAGCAGTTCTTC
CASSATGFSYNEQFF
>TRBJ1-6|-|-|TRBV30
TGTGCCTGGCGACAGGACGACTCACCCCTCCACTTT
CAWRQDDSPLHF
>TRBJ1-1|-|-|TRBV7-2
TGTGCCAGCAGCCCTCGCTCCGGGTTGAACACTGAAGCTTTCTTT
CASSPRSGLNTEAFF
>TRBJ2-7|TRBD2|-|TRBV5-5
TGTGCCAGCAGCCCCCGCGAGCCGGGACTAGGCTACGAGCAGTACTTC
CASSPREPGLGYEQYF
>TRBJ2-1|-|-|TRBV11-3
TGTGCCAGCAGCCCGCCAGGGGCATCCTACGATGAGCAGTTCTTC
CASSPPGASYDEQFF
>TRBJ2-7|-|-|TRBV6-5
TGTGCCAGCAGTGCGACTAGGCCCTCCTACGAGCAGTACTTC
CASSATRPSYEQYF
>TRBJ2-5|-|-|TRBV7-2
TGTGCCAGCAGCTTAGCTGGATCCGTGGGGGCGCCGGTTGAACAAGAGACCCAGTACTTC
CASSLAGSVGAPVEQETQYF
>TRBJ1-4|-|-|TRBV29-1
TGCAGCGTTGAAGATGTGTGCTCGGGCAGGGTTAGTGAAAAACTGTTTTTT
CSVEDVCSGRVSEKLFF
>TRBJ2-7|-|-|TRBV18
TGTGCCAGCTCATCCGGTTATACGACTGATTACGAGCAGTACTTC
CASSSGYTTDYEQYF
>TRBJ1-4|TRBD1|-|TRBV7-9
TGTGCCAGCAGCCCACGGACAGGGAGGGCCCACCTGTTTTTT
CASSPRTGRAHLFF
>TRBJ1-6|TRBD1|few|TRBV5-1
TGCGCCAGCAGCTCACAAATGGGGGACAGGTATAATTCACCCCTCCACTTT
CASSSQMGDRYNSPLHF
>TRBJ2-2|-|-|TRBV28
TGTGCCAGCAGTTTGGCCCTTGTCGACCGAGGCACCGGGGAGCTGTTTTTT
CASSLALVDRGTGELFF
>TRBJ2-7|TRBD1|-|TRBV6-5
TGTGCCAGCAGTTACAGAGCACAGGGGGCCTACGAGCAGTACTTC
CASSYRAQGAYEQYF
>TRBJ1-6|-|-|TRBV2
TGTGCCTCCCGAGGCGGGTTTGCGCGGAATTCACCCCTCCACTTT
CASRGGFARNSPLHF
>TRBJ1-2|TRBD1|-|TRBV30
TGTGCCTGGAGTGTGTGGGACAGGGAGGACTATGGCTACACCTTC
CAWSVWDREDYGYTF
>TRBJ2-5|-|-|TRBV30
TGTGCCTGGGGCACAGGTAGGGAGACCCAGTACTTC
CAWGTGRETQYF
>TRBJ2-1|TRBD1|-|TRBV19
TGTGCCAGTAATATAGGACAGGGACGTTACAATGAGCAGTTCTTC
CASNIGQGRYNEQFF
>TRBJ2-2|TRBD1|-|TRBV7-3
TGTGCCAGCAGCTTAGGTCGGACAGGGGGCAGCGGGGAGCTGTTTTTT
CASSLGRTGGSGELFF
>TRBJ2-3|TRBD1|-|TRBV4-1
TGCGCCAGCAGCCAAGAAGGGGGCAGGGTCACAGATACGCAGTATTTT
CASSQEGGRVTDTQYF
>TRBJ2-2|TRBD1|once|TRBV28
TGTGCCAGCAGCCTCCGTCAGGGGGCAACCGGGGAGCTGTTTTTT
CASSLRQGATGELFF
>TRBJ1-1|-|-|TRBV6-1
TGTGCCAGCAGTGAAGAGGGGAGGCACACTGAAGCTTTCTTT
CASSEEGRHTEAFF
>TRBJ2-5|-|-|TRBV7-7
TGTGCTAGCAGCTTGGGACTTCGGGGTGGCGAGACCCAGTACTTC
CASSLGLRGGETQYF
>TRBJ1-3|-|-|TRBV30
TGTGCCTGGAGTGTTACGGGTTTCGTGGGTGGAAACACCATATATTTT
CAWSVTGFVGGNTIYF
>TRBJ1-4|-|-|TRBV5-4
TGTGCCAGCAGCTTGAAACAGGAAGGAAATGAAAAACTGTTTTTT
CASSLKQEGNEKLFF
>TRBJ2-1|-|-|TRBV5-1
TGCGCCAGCAGCTTAACCGGGGGTGAGCAGTTCTTC
CASSLTGGEQFF